This TCR beta chain was retrieved from a study of CD8 T cells in ankylosing spondylitis. Broader study findings: Among TCR beta sequences, a motif of several highly homologous variants appeared characteristic of ankylosing spondylitis blood.

Notes on this clonotype: Its antigen is undetermined.

Making the TCR beta libraries involved quantitative 5'-RACE with molecular barcodes. TCRdb reanalysed the 5' RACE reads using MiXCR and keeps one entry per CDR3 protein. In the table there are about 500,000 distinct CDR3 sequences, roughly 13% of which are singletons. With 4 bases clipped from V and 0 bases from J, the junction kept 15 bases outside the gene matches. Germline V gene lookup returns CDR1 SGHAT and CDR2 FQDESV (reference sequence). The CDR3 covers 20 residues. The J gene is TRBJ2-1, the V gene TRBV11-1, with 10 bases that match TRBD1. This sequence was found in a male donor with ankylosing spondylitis. The sequencing input was blood, either unsorted or a sorted T cell fraction (not recorded which). This chain's CDR3 is CASSSGGGQGVTYSYNEQFF. The CDR3 bases are TGTGCCAGCAGCTCCGGAGGAGGACAGGGGGTGACCTACTCCTACAATGAGCAGTTCTTC.